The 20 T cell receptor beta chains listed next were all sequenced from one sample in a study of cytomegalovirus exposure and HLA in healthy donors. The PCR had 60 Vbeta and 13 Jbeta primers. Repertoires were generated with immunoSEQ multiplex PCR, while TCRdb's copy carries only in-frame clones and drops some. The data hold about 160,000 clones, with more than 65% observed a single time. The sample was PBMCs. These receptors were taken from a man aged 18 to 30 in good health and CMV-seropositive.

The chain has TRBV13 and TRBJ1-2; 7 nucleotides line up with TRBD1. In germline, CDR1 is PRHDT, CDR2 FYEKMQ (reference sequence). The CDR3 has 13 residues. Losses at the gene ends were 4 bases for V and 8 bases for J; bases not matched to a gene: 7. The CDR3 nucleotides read TGTGCCAGCAGCTCCAGGGGGAGTAGGGGCTACACCTTC. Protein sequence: CASSSRGSRGYTF.

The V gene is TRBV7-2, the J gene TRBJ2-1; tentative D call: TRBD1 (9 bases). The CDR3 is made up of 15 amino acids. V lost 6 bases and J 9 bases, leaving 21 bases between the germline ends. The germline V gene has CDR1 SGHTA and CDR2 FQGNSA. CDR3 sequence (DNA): TGTGCCAGCAGTGACAGGGGGGGTCGGGAGGGTGAGCAGTTCTTC. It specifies CASSDRGGREGEQFF.

The CDR3 here is CASSFGGGYQETQYF. CDR3 nucleotides: TGTGCCAGCAGTTTTGGAGGGGGCTACCAAGAGACCCAGTACTTC. The chain combines TRBV27 with TRBJ2-5, with a possible D match to TRBD1 (7 bases). Per germline, CDR1 MNHEY and CDR2 SMNVEV (reference sequence). The CDR3 totals 15 residues. Trimming stripped 3 bases from V and 0 bases from J, with 11 bases between.

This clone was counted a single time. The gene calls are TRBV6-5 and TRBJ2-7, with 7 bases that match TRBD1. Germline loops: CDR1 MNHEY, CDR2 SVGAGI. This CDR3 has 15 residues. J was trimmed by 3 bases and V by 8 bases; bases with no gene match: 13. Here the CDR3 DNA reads TGTGCCAGCCACGCCGGGGACAGAGAATACTACGAGCAGTACTTC. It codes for CASHAGDREYYEQYF.

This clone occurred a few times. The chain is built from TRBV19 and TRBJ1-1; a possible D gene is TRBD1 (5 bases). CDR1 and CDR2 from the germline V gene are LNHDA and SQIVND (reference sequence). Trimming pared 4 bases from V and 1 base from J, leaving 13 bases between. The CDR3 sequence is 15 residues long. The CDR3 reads CASSTRRGENTEAFF. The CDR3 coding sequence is TGTGCCAGTAGTACCAGGCGGGGGGAGAACACTGAAGCTTTCTTT.

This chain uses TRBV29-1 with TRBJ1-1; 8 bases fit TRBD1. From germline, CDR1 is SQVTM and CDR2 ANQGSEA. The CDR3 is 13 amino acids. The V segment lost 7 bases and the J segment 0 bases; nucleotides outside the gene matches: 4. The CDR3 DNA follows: TGCAGCGGAGGACAGGGCCTGAACACTGAAGCTTTCTTT. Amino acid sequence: CSGGQGLNTEAFF.

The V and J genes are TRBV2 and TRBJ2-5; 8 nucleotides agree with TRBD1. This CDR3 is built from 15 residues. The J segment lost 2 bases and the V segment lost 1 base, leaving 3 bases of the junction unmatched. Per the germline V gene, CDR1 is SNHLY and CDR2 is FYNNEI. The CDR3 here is CASSEGGQEQETQYF. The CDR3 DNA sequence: TGTGCCAGCAGTGAAGGGGGACAGGAGCAAGAGACCCAGTACTTC.

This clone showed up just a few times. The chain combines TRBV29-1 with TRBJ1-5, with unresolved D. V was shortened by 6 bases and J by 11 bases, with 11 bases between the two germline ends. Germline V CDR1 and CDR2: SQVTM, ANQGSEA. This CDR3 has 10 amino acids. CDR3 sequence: CSVLAGSQHF. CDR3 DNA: TGCAGCGTGCTGGCGGGGTCCCAGCATTTT.

The CDR3 is CATSRTGVDEQYF. As DNA, the CDR3 is TGTGCCACCAGCCGTACAGGGGTCGACGAGCAGTACTTC. The chain carries TRBV15 and TRBJ2-7, with 7 bases identical to TRBD1. CDR3 length equals 13 residues. V was pared by 5 bases and J by 5 bases, with 6 bases of the junction left unmatched. Germline-derived CDR1 and CDR2 are LNHNV and YYDKDF (reference sequence).

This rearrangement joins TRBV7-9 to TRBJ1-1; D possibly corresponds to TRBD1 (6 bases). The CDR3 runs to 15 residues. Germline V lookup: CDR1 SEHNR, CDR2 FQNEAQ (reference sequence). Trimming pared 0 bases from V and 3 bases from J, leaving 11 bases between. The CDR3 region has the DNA TGTGCCAGCAGCTTAGCGGCGGGGGCTGACACTGAAGCTTTCTTT. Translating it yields CASSLAAGADTEAFF. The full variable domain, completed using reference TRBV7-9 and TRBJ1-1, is DTGVSQNPRHKITKRGQNVTFRCDPISEHNRLYWYRQTLGQGPEFLTYFQNEAQLEKSRLLSDRFSAERPKGSFSTLEIQRTEQGDSAMYLCASSLAAGADTEAFFGQGTRLTVV.

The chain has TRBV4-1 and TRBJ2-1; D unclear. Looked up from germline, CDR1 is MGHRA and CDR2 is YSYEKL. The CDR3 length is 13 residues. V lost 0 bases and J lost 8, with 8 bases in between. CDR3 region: CASSQEIPYEQFF. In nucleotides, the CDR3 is TGCGCCAGCAGCCAAGAAATTCCTTATGAGCAGTTCTTC.

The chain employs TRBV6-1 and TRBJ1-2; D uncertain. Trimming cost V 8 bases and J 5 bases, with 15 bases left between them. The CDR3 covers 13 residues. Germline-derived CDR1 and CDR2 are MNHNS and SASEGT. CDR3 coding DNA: TGTGCCAGCCTCCCCGGGGTGGTGTATGGCTACACCTTC. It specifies CASLPGVVYGYTF.

For the CDR3, the DNA is TGTGCCAGCAGCCATTTATCCGGGACAGGCAACTATGGCTACACCTTC. Its protein product is CASSHLSGTGNYGYTF. The J gene is TRBJ1-2, the V gene TRBV4-2, with TRBD1 matching 8 bases. This CDR3 is built from 16 residues. With 3 bases clipped from V and 2 bases from J, the junction kept 8 bases outside the gene matches. Germline V gene lookup returns CDR1 LGHNA and CDR2 YNFKEQ.

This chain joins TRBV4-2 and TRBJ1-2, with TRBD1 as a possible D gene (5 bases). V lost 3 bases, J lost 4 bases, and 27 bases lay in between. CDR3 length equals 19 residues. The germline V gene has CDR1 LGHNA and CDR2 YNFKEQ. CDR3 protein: CASSQDPNTGVGVFYGYTF. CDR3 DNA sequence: TGTGCCAGCAGCCAGGATCCAAATACGGGGGTAGGAGTCTTCTATGGCTACACCTTC.

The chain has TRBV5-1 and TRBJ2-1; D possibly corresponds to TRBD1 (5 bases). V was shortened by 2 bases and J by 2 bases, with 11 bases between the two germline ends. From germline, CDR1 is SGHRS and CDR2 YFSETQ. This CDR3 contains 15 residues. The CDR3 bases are TGCGCCAGCAGCTTTCCCGACAGTCCCTACAATGAGCAGTTCTTC. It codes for CASSFPDSPYNEQFF.

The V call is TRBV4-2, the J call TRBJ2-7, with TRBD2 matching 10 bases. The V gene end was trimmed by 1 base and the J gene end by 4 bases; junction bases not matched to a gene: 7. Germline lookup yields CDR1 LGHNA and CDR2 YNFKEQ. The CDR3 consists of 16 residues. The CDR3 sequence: CASSQGGRTSGYEQYF. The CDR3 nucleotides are TGTGCCAGCAGCCAAGGGGGTAGGACTAGCGGATACGAGCAGTACTTC.

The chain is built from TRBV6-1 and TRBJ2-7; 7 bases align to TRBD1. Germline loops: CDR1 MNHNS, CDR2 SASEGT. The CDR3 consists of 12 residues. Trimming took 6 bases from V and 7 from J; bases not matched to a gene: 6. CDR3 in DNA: TGTGCCAGCAGCGACAGGGTCAGTGAGCAGTACTTC. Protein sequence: CASSDRVSEQYF.

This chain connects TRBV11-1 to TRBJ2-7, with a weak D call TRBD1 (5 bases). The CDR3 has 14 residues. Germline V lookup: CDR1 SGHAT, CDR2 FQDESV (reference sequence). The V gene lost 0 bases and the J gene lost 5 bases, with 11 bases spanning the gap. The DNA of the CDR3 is TGTGCCAGCAGCTTAGCAGGGGATACGGACGAGCAGTACTTC. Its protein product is CASSLAGDTDEQYF. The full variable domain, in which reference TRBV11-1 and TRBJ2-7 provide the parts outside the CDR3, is EAEVAQSPRYKITEKSQAVAFWCDPISGHATLYWYRQILGQGPELLVQFQDESVVDDSQLPKDRFSAERLKGVDSTLKIQPAELGDSAMYLCASSLAGDTDEQYFGPGTRLTVT.

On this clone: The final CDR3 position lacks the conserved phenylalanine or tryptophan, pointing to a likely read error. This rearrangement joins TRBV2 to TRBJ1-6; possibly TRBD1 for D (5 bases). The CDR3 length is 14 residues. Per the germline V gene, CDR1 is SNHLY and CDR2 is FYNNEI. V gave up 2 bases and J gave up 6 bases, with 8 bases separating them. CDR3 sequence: CASSELGGNSPLHL. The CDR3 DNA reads TGTGCCAGCAGTGAACTCGGGGGTAATTCACCCCTCCACCTT.

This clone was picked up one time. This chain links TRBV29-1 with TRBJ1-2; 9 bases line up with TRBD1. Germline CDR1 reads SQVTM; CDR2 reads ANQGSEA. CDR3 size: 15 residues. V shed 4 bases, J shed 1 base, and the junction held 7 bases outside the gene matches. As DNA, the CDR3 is TGCAGCGTTGGTGGGACAGGGAACTTTAACTATGGCTACACCTTC. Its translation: CSVGGTGNFNYGYTF.